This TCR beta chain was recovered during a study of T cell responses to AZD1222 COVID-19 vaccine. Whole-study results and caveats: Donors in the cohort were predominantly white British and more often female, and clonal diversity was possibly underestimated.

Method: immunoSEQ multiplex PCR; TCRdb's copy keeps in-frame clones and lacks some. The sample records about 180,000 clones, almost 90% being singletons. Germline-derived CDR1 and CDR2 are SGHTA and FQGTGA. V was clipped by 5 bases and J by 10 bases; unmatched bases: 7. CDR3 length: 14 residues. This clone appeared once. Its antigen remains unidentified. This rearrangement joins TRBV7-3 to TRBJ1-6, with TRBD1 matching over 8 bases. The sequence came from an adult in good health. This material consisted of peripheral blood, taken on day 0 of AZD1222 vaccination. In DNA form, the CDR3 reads TGTGCCAGCAGCCTGACAGGGGACAGCTCACCCCTCCACTTT. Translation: CASSLTGDSSPLHF.